This T cell receptor beta chain was captured in a study of T cells after yellow fever vaccination. Whole-study findings and limits: Among all clonotypes, a small share was observed in both CD4 and CD8 compartments.

The CDR3 runs 13 residues. Per the germline V gene, CDR1 is SGHNT and CDR2 is YENEEA. Trimming shortened V by 1 base and J by 6 bases, and 8 bases separated the two germline ends. A single record per CDR3 protein comes from TCRdb applying MiXCR to the 5' RACE reads. Of a few hundred thousand distinct CDR3 sequences in the sample, about 6.9% were seen once. This clonotype occurred many times. Its antigen is as yet unknown. The rearrangement joins TRBV11-3 to TRBJ2-3, with a tentative D call TRBD1 (6 bases). The source was PBMCs, collected about 49 days after the first yellow fever vaccination. This TCR was recovered from a man aged 18-30 years who received the YFV17D yellow fever vaccine. CDR3: CASSLATGDTQYF. For the CDR3, the DNA is TGTGCCAGCAGCTTAGCTACAGGGGATACGCAGTATTTT.